The clone carrying this T cell receptor beta chain was found many times. The data belong to a study of T cells after yellow fever vaccination. Between the trimmed V and J ends, which lost 2 bases and 0 bases, there was a span of 8 bases. Germline V gives CDR1 DFQATT, CDR2 SNEGSKA (reference sequence). The CDR3 contains 14 residues. By 5'RACE template switching, TCR cDNA was produced, with a universal primer site and UMIs added in the process. TCRdb re-called the 5' RACE reads through MiXCR, storing one row per CDR3 protein. The sample consists of 450,000 to 550,000 distinct CDR3 sequences, under 25% of them appearing once.

Sequenced here: PBMCs, sampled 15 days after the yellow fever booster vaccination. This sequence was found in a man aged 25 to 45 who received the YFV17D yellow fever vaccine. This rearrangement joins TRBV20-1 to TRBJ2-1, with D unclear. As DNA, the CDR3 is TGCAGTGCTAGATACTGGCGCTCCTACAATGAGCAGTTCTTC. This codes for CSARYWRSYNEQFF.